This TCR beta chain was found in a study of cytotoxic CD8 clonotypes in ibrutinib-treated CLL. Study details: The average sample held around 260,000 productive templates and 85,000 to 100,000 productive rearrangements.

Germline CDR1 and CDR2: SGDLS and YYNGEE. The CDR3 covers 13 residues. Between the trimmed V and J ends, which lost 6 bases and 4 bases, there was a span of 12 bases. The targeted sequencing depth was 1 in 200,000 to 1 in 1 million T cells. TCRdb's copy holds only in-frame clones and misses some; the assay was immunoSEQ multiplex PCR. The table lists some 100,000 clones, roughly 57% of them singletons. Only one count was recorded for this clone. This chain connects TRBV9 to TRBJ2-3; D is undetermined. This clonotype was obtained from a human donor with chronic lymphocytic leukemia. The material sequenced was PBMCs, taken after 24 months of ibrutinib treatment. In DNA form, the CDR3 reads TGTGCCAGCAAGCGTGAGACCGCAGATACGCAGTATTTT. It encodes CASKRETADTQYF.